This TCR beta chain was recorded in a study of CXCR3-negative and CXCR3-positive naive CD8 T cells. Comments on this clonotype: No antigen is known for it.

Germline V gives CDR1 MNHEY, CDR2 SVGEGT. The CDR3 spans 13 residues. Naivety in CD8+ T cells corresponded to a CD45RO-CCR7+CD27+CD95- phenotype. It was by 5' RACE with UMI labels that the TRB cDNA libraries were prepared. TCRdb re-called the 5' RACE reads; every CDR3 protein appears as one record, without DNA. This repertoire includes over 50,000 distinct CDR3 sequences. Study-level findings and limits: Naive subsets had comparable surface CD5; TCR strength was inferred from TRB CDR3 properties. Comparison of naive CXCR3-negative and CXCR3-positive cells revealed similar TRBV-TRBJ usage, while memory cells differed. Similarly elevated diversity marked both naive subsets, with memory CD8+ cells showing far lower diversity. TRB CDR3s were more hydrophobic in CXCR3-positive than in CXCR3-negative naive cells.

The sequence came from a human donor in good health. Some clones in this sample may be carry-over from other donors' samples. Material: naive CXCR3+ CD8+ T cells from blood. Subset denoted: CD45RO-CCR7+CD27+CD95- naive CD8+ T cells expressing CXCR3 (TNR3+). The rearrangement uses TRBV6-2 or TRBV6-3 and TRBJ2-7; TCRdb proposes TRBD2, but this gene call is untestable without DNA. CDR3 sequence: CASSPDFNYEQYF.